A selection of T cell receptor beta chains follows, all from one sample in a study of tumor-infiltrating lymphocytes in primary liver carcinoma. MiXCR, run by TCRdb on the multiplex PCR reads, gives a single entry per CDR3 protein. This repertoire shows 250,000 to 400,000 distinct CDR3 sequences, roughly 60% found once; its top ten account for roughly 9%. The sequenced sample consisted of peripheral blood. The receptors were gathered from a man in his forties with primary liver carcinoma and hepatitis B virus infection. Each CDR3 is given with its conserved first and last residue. The order of the fields is J gene, V gene, clone size, D gene, CDR3 DNA, CDR3 protein. D genes are given only for firm matches. Clone size, where shown, is once, few, many, or a class for clones that have expanded.

J gene: TRBJ2-6
V gene: TRBV6-5
clone size: many
D gene: NA
CDR3 DNA: TGTGCCAGCACGGACCTGGACAGCTCTGGGGCCAACGTCCTGACTTTC
CDR3 protein: CASTDLDSSGANVLTF

J gene: TRBJ1-6
V gene: TRBV12-3/TRBV12-4
clone size: few
D gene: NA
CDR3 DNA: TGTGCCAGCAGTTTAGAAGTCCTAAATTCACCCCTCCACTTT
CDR3 protein: CASSLEVLNSPLHF

J gene: TRBJ1-1
V gene: TRBV30
clone size: NA
D gene: NA
CDR3 DNA: TGTGCCCGGAGTGTTGGAACAGGCACTGAAGCTTTCTTT
CDR3 protein: CARSVGTGTEAFF

J gene: TRBJ2-3
V gene: TRBV4-1
clone size: many
D gene: NA
CDR3 DNA: TGCGCCAGCAGCCAAGAACTTACGTTAGATACGCAGTATTTT
CDR3 protein: CASSQELTLDTQYF

J gene: TRBJ1-1
V gene: TRBV11-2
clone size: NA
D gene: NA
CDR3 DNA: TGTGCTAGCAGCTTATGGGCGGGCGGAGGGACTGAAGCTTCCTTT
CDR3 protein: CASSLWAGGGTEASF

J gene: TRBJ2-6
V gene: TRBV12-3/TRBV12-4
clone size: many
D gene: TRBD1
CDR3 DNA: TGTGCCAGCAGGCCGGGACAGGGCTCTGGGGCCAACGTCCTGACTTTC
CDR3 protein: CASRPGQGSGANVLTF

J gene: TRBJ2-5
V gene: TRBV30
clone size: NA
D gene: NA
CDR3 DNA: TGTGCCTGGAGTCGACGGAGACAAGAGACCCAGTACTTC
CDR3 protein: CAWSRRRQETQYF

J gene: TRBJ1-5
V gene: TRBV19
clone size: NA
D gene: NA
CDR3 DNA: TGTGCCACGTGGGGGGGGATGGAGCCCCAGCATTTT
CDR3 protein: CATWGGMEPQHF

J gene: TRBJ2-5
V gene: TRBV6-6
clone size: few
D gene: TRBD2
CDR3 DNA: TGTGCCAGCAGTTACGGGACTAGGATGGAGACCCAGTACTTC
CDR3 protein: CASSYGTRMETQYF

J gene: TRBJ2-1
V gene: TRBV11-1
clone size: NA
D gene: NA
CDR3 DNA: TGTGCCGGCAGCCCCGCCGGACCCCCAGATGAGCAGTTCTTC
CDR3 protein: CAGSPAGPPDEQFF

J gene: TRBJ2-1
V gene: TRBV12-3/TRBV12-4
clone size: NA
D gene: NA
CDR3 DNA: TGTGCCAGAAGTGGGCCCCGGCGGACCCTTCCTGATGAGCAGTTCTTC
CDR3 protein: CARSGPRRTLPDEQFF

J gene: TRBJ2-7
V gene: TRBV6-5
clone size: many
D gene: NA
CDR3 DNA: TGTGCCAGCAGCCCGGGGTCCCCATTCTACGAGCAGTACTTC
CDR3 protein: CASSPGSPFYEQYF

J gene: TRBJ1-1
V gene: TRBV12-3/TRBV12-4
clone size: NA
D gene: NA
CDR3 DNA: TGTGCCAGCGGGCCAGTTGGAGCTTTCTTT
CDR3 protein: CASGPVGAFF

J gene: TRBJ2-5
V gene: TRBV5-1
clone size: NA
D gene: NA
CDR3 DNA: TGCGCCAACAGCTTAGGTGGAAAAGAGACCCAGTACTTC
CDR3 protein: CANSLGGKETQYF

J gene: TRBJ1-1
V gene: TRBV29-1
clone size: NA
D gene: NA
CDR3 DNA: TGCTGCGTTCTTCCGGGTTGGGGGATGAACACTGAAGCTTTCTTT
CDR3 protein: CCVLPGWGMNTEAFF

J gene: TRBJ2-2
V gene: TRBV4-1
clone size: NA
D gene: NA
CDR3 DNA: TGCGCCAGCAGGCCTATCCGGGAGAGGGGGCTCGGGGAGCTGTTTTTT
CDR3 protein: CASRPIRERGLGELFF

J gene: TRBJ1-4
V gene: TRBV11-1
clone size: NA
D gene: NA
CDR3 DNA: TGTGCCAGCAGCTTTCTTGCGTCGGAAGGGGAGGAAAAACTGTTTTTT
CDR3 protein: CASSFLASEGEEKLFF

J gene: TRBJ2-7
V gene: TRBV29-1
clone size: NA
D gene: TRBD2
CDR3 DNA: TGCAGCGTTGCCGGGGGGGGCTACGAGCAGTACTTC
CDR3 protein: CSVAGGGYEQYF

J gene: TRBJ2-1
V gene: TRBV11-3
clone size: NA
D gene: TRBD2
CDR3 DNA: TGTGCCAGCAGCTTCAAATCGGGAGGGAATGAGCGATTCTTC
CDR3 protein: CASSFKSGGNERFF

J gene: TRBJ2-1
V gene: TRBV6-5
clone size: NA
D gene: TRBD2
CDR3 DNA: TGTGCCAGCAATTACGCTAGCGGGTACAATGAGCAGTTCTTC
CDR3 protein: CASNYASGYNEQFF

J gene: TRBJ2-1
V gene: TRBV5-5
clone size: NA
D gene: TRBD2
CDR3 DNA: TGTGCTAACAGCTTGACTAGCCGGGGCTCCTACAATGAGCAGTTCTTC
CDR3 protein: CANSLTSRGSYNEQFF

J gene: TRBJ1-2
V gene: TRBV4-2
clone size: NA
D gene: NA
CDR3 DNA: TGTGCCAGCAGCCAAGGGGACGAGACGGTGAACTATGGCTACACCTTC
CDR3 protein: CASSQGDETVNYGYTF